This TCR beta chain stems from a study of T cell responses to AZD1222 COVID-19 vaccine. Study context: Whether given at about 4 or about 12 weeks, second doses were pooled. Study-level results: Baseline serostatus was positive in only six AZD1222 recipients. Mapped onto spike, vaccine-associated CD4 TCRs spanned it and were dominant at 160-218 and 743-854.

This CDR3 region has 13 residues. From germline, CDR1 is SGHAT and CDR2 FQNNGV. Trimming removed 5 bases from V and 6 bases from J, with 14 bases in between. The assay was immunoSEQ multiplex PCR, and TCRdb's table has in-frame clones only and misses some. The data show 25,000 to 35,000 clones, with approximately 78% seen just once and 5.8% held by the top ten. This clone was seen only once. Its matching antigen is unknown. Sequencing used peripheral blood, obtained on day 0 of AZD1222 vaccination. The chain carries TRBV11-2 and TRBJ2-7; perhaps TRBD1 as D (5 bases). The origin of this receptor is an adult in good health. The CDR3 spells CASSRQQGGEQYF. Written as DNA, the CDR3 is TGTGCCAGCAGCAGGCAGCAGGGCGGCGAGCAGTACTTC.